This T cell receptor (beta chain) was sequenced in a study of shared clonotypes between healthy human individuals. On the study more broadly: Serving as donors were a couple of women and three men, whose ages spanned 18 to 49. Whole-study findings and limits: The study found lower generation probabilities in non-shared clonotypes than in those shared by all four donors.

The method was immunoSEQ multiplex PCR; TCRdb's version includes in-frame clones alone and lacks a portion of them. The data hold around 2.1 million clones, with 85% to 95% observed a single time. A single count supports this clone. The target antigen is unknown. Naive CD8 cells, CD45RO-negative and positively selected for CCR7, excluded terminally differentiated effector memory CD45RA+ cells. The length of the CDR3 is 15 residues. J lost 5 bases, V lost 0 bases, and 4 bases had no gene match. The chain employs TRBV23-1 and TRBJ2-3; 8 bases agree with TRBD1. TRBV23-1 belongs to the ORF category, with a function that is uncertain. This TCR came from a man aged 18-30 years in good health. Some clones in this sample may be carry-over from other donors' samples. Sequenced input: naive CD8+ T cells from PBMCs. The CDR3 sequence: CASSQSDRVRDTQYF. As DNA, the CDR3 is TGCGCCAGCAGTCAATCGGACAGGGTTAGAGATACGCAGTATTTT.